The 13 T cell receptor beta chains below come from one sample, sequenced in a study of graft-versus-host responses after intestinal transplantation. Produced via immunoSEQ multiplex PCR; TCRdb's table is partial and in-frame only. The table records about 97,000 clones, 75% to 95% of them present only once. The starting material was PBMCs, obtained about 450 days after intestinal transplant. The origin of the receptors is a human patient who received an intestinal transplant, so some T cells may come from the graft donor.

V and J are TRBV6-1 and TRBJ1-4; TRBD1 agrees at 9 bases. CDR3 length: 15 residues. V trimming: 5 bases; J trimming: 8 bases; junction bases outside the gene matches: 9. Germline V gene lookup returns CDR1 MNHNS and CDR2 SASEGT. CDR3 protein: CASSPTGTGSEKLFF. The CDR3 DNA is TGTGCCAGCAGTCCGACCGGGACAGGGAGCGAAAAACTGTTTTTT.

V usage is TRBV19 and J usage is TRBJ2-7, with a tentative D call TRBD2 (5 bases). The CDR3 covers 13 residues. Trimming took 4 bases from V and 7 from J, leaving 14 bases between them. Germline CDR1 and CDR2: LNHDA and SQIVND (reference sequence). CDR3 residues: CASSTAYRGEQYF. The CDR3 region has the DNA TGTGCCAGTAGTACAGCCTACAGAGGGGAGCAGTACTTC. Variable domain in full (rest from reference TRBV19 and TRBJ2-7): DGGITQSPKYLFRKEGQNVTLSCEQNLNHDAMYWYRQDPGQGLRLIYYSQIVNDFQKGDIAEGYSVSREKKESFPLTVTSAQKNPTAFYLCASSTAYRGEQYFGPGTRLTVT.

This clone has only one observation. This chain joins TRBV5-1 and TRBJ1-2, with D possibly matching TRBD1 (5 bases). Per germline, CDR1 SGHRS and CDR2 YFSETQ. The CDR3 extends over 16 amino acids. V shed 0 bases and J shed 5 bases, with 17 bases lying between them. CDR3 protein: CASSLGLGQGSYGYTF. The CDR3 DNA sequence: TGCGCCAGCAGCTTGGGGCTCGGGCAGGGTTCGTATGGCTACACCTTC.

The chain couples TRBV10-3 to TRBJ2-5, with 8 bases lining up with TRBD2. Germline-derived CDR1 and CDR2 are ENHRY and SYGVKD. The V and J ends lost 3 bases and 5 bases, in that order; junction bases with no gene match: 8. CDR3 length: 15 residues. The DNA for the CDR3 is TGTGCCATCAGTGATGGGCCCGGGAGGGGGGAGACCCAGTACTTC. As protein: CAISDGPGRGETQYF.

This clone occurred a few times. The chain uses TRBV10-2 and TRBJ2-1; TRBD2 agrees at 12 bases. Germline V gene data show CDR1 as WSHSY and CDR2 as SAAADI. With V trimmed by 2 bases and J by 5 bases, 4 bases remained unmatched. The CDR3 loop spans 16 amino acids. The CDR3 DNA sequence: TGCGCCAGCAGTGAGCCCCGACTAGCGGGGGACAATGAGCAGTTCTTC. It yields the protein CASSEPRLAGDNEQFF.

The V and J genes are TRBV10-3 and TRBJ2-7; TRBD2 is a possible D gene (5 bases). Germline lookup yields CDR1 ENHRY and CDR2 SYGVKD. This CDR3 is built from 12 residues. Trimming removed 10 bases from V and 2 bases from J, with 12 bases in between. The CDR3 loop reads CATTTGTYEQYF. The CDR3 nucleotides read TGTGCCACCACCACGGGGACCTACGAGCAGTACTTC.

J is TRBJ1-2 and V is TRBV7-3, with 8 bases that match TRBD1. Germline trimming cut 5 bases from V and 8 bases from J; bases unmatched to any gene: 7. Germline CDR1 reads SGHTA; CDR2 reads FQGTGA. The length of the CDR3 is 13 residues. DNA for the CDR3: TGTGCCAGCAGCGCCCAGACAGGGGTAGGCTACACCTTC. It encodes CASSAQTGVGYTF.

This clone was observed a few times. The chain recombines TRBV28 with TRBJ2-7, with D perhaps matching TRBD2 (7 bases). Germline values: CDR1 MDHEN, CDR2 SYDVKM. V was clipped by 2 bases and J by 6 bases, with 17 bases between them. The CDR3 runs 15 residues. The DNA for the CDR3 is TGTGCCAGCAGTTTACCCTCGTTTGGGGGGGCCGAGCAGTACTTC. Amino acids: CASSLPSFGGAEQYF.

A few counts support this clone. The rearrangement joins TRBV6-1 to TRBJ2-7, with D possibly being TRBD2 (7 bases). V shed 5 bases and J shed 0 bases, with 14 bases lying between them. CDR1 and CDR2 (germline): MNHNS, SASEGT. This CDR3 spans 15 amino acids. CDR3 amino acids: CASSLGGEGSYEQYF. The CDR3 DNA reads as TGTGCCAGCAGTTTAGGGGGGGAGGGCTCCTACGAGCAGTACTTC.

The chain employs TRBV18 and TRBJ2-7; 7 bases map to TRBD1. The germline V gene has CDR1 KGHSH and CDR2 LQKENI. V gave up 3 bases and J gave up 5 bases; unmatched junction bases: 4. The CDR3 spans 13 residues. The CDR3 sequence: CASSPTGRNEQYF. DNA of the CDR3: TGTGCCAGCTCACCGACAGGGAGAAACGAGCAGTACTTC.

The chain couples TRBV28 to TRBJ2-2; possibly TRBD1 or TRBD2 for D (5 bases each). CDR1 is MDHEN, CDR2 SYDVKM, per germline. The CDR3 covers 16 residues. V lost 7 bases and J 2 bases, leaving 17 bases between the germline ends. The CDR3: CASNPAWGNNTGELFF. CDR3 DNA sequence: TGTGCCAGCAATCCTGCCTGGGGGAATAACACCGGGGAGCTGTTTTTT.

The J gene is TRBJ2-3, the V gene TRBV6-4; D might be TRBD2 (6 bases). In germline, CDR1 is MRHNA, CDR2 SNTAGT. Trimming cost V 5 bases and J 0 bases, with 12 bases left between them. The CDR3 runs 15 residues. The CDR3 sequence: CASSPESGSTDTQYF. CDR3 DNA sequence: TGTGCCAGCAGTCCGGAGAGCGGGAGCACAGATACGCAGTATTTT.

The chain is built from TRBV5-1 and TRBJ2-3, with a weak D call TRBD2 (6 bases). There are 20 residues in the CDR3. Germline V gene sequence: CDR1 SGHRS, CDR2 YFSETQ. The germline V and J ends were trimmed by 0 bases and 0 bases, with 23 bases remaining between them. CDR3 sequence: CASSLGVAGSPRASTDTQYF. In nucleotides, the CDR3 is TGCGCCAGCAGCTTGGGGGTGGCGGGGAGCCCACGTGCTAGCACAGATACGCAGTATTTT.